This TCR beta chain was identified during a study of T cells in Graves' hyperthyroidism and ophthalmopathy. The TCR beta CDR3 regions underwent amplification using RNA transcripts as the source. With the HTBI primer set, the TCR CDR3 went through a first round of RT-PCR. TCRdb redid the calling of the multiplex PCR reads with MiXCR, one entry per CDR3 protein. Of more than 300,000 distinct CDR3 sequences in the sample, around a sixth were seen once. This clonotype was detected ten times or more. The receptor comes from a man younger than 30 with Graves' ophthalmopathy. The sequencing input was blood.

The CDR3: CASSLAVRGGEDTEAFF. In nucleotides, the CDR3 is TGTGCCAGCAGTTTAGCGGTCCGGGGAGGGGAAGACACTGAAGCTTTCTTT. The chain uses TRBV12-3 or TRBV12-4 and TRBJ1-1; D might be TRBD1 (5 bases). V gave up 0 bases and J gave up 3 bases, with 17 bases separating them. This CDR3 contains 17 residues.